This is a list of T cell receptor beta chains from one sample in a study of cytomegalovirus exposure and HLA in healthy donors. Assay: immunoSEQ multiplex PCR; the TCRdb copy retains only in-frame clones and omits some. Of 250,000 to 400,000 clones in the sample, approximately 85% were seen once. Material for sequencing was PBMCs. The receptor source for this set is a man younger than 45 in good health and CMV-seronegative. The CDR3 runs from the conserved cysteine through the conserved F or W. Fields, in order: V gene, D gene, clone size, J gene, CDR3 DNA, CDR3 protein. D genes are given only for firm matches. Clone size is shown for a subset of rows, as once, few, many or a class of expanded clone.

v_gene: TRBV5-6
d_gene: -
abundance: -
j_gene: TRBJ1-4
CDR3nt: TGTGCCAGCAGGCGGCGCCCCTCTGAAAAACTGTTTTTT
CDR3aa: CASRRRPSEKLFF

v_gene: TRBV5-1
d_gene: TRBD1
abundance: -
j_gene: TRBJ2-1
CDR3nt: TGCGCCAGCCTGCAAGGGACAGGGGTAGATGAGCAGTTCTTC
CDR3aa: CASLQGTGVDEQFF

v_gene: TRBV19
d_gene: -
abundance: -
j_gene: TRBJ2-7
CDR3nt: TGTGCCAGTAGTATTGGGGCGTTGTACGAGCAGTACTTC
CDR3aa: CASSIGALYEQYF

v_gene: TRBV7-9
d_gene: TRBD1
abundance: -
j_gene: TRBJ1-2
CDR3nt: TGTGCCAGCAGCCATCGGGACAGGGGGGACTATGGCTACACCTTC
CDR3aa: CASSHRDRGDYGYTF

v_gene: TRBV7-2
d_gene: TRBD2
abundance: -
j_gene: TRBJ2-7
CDR3nt: TGTGCCAGCAGCCCTGGACTAGCGGGCTACGAGCAGTACTTC
CDR3aa: CASSPGLAGYEQYF

v_gene: TRBV5-1
d_gene: -
abundance: -
j_gene: TRBJ2-7
CDR3nt: TGCGCCAGCAGCACTTACATCGGGCAGGCGCCAAATGGAGGGTACGAGCAGTACTTC
CDR3aa: CASSTYIGQAPNGGYEQYF

v_gene: TRBV6-5
d_gene: -
abundance: -
j_gene: TRBJ1-1
CDR3nt: TGTGCCAGCAGTTACTCATCCCCGAGTGAAGCTTTCTTT
CDR3aa: CASSYSSPSEAFF

v_gene: TRBV7-2
d_gene: -
abundance: once
j_gene: TRBJ2-5
CDR3nt: TGTGCCAGCAGCCAGAAGCCGGGGGGCCGTGTTCGGGAGACCCAGTACTTC
CDR3aa: CASSQKPGGRVRETQYF

v_gene: TRBV6-1
d_gene: TRBD1
abundance: -
j_gene: TRBJ1-5
CDR3nt: TGTGCCAGCAGTGAAGGACAGGGTTGGCAGCCCCAGCATTTT
CDR3aa: CASSEGQGWQPQHF

v_gene: TRBV6-4
d_gene: -
abundance: -
j_gene: TRBJ2-1
CDR3nt: TGTGCCAGCAGTCTGGGGCCGGATTACAATGAGCAGTTCTTC
CDR3aa: CASSLGPDYNEQFF

v_gene: TRBV6-5
d_gene: -
abundance: once
j_gene: TRBJ1-2
CDR3nt: TGTGCCTGCGTCCAGGGGAACTATGGCTACACCTTC
CDR3aa: CACVQGNYGYTF

v_gene: TRBV5-1
d_gene: -
abundance: -
j_gene: TRBJ1-1
CDR3nt: TGCGCCAGCAGCTCCACGGACAGGAACACTGAAGCTTTCTTT
CDR3aa: CASSSTDRNTEAFF

v_gene: TRBV7-9
d_gene: -
abundance: -
j_gene: TRBJ1-1
CDR3nt: TGTGCCAGCAGCTTGCTAGGCCCGATCCGAGCTGAAGCTTTCTTT
CDR3aa: CASSLLGPIRAEAFF

v_gene: TRBV27
d_gene: -
abundance: -
j_gene: TRBJ1-1
CDR3nt: TGTGCCAGCATTCCAACCCGAGGTTTCGTGAACACTGAAGCTTTCTTT
CDR3aa: CASIPTRGFVNTEAFF

v_gene: TRBV19
d_gene: TRBD1
abundance: -
j_gene: TRBJ2-7
CDR3nt: TGTGCCAGTAGTTCTGACAGGGGCTACGAGCAGTACTTC
CDR3aa: CASSSDRGYEQYF

v_gene: TRBV6-6
d_gene: -
abundance: -
j_gene: TRBJ2-7
CDR3nt: TGTGCCAGCAGTATAGACAGCACATACTCCTACGAGCAGTACTTC
CDR3aa: CASSIDSTYSYEQYF

v_gene: TRBV5-6
d_gene: -
abundance: -
j_gene: TRBJ1-5
CDR3nt: TGTGCCAGCAGCTTGTATAGCAATCAGCCCCAGCATTTT
CDR3aa: CASSLYSNQPQHF

v_gene: TRBV11-3
d_gene: -
abundance: -
j_gene: TRBJ2-2
CDR3nt: TGTGCCAGCAGCCCCCCGCTGACAGGTGCGAACACCGGGGAGCTGTTTTTT
CDR3aa: CASSPPLTGANTGELFF

v_gene: TRBV5-1
d_gene: TRBD2
abundance: -
j_gene: TRBJ2-3
CDR3nt: TGCGCCAGCAGCTTGGGACTAGCGGGGGGAGTCAACACAGATACGCAGTATTTT
CDR3aa: CASSLGLAGGVNTDTQYF

v_gene: TRBV5-4
d_gene: TRBD2
abundance: once
j_gene: TRBJ2-7
CDR3nt: TGTGCCAGCTCTTTTAGCGGGAGAATTTACGAGCAGTACTTC
CDR3aa: CASSFSGRIYEQYF

v_gene: TRBV6-5
d_gene: -
abundance: -
j_gene: TRBJ1-1
CDR3nt: TGTGCCAGCAGTTCCCCCGGTATGAACACTGAAGCTTTCTTT
CDR3aa: CASSSPGMNTEAFF

v_gene: TRBV5-6
d_gene: -
abundance: few
j_gene: TRBJ1-4
CDR3nt: TGTGCCAGCAGCTTAGGGGATCTGGGAAAACTGTTTTTT
CDR3aa: CASSLGDLGKLFF

v_gene: TRBV4-1
d_gene: -
abundance: -
j_gene: TRBJ2-3
CDR3nt: TGCGCCAGCAGCCAAGCGGCCTGGGGCGCCGGCACAGATACGCAGTATTTT
CDR3aa: CASSQAAWGAGTDTQYF

v_gene: TRBV5-1
d_gene: -
abundance: -
j_gene: TRBJ2-7
CDR3nt: TGCGCCAGCAGCTTCATCACCACTACGGGAGAGCAGTACTTC
CDR3aa: CASSFITTTGEQYF

v_gene: TRBV5-6
d_gene: -
abundance: -
j_gene: TRBJ1-1
CDR3nt: TGTGCCAGCAGCTTGGCAGATGAAGCTTTCTTT
CDR3aa: CASSLADEAFF

v_gene: TRBV5-6
d_gene: -
abundance: -
j_gene: TRBJ2-7
CDR3nt: TGTGCCAGCAGCAGTATTGGTACAGTCTTTTACGAGCAGTACTTC
CDR3aa: CASSSIGTVFYEQYF

v_gene: TRBV29-1
d_gene: -
abundance: -
j_gene: TRBJ2-1
CDR3nt: TGCAGCGTTGAAGGAGGGACCTACAATGAGCAGTTCTTC
CDR3aa: CSVEGGTYNEQFF

v_gene: TRBV7-8
d_gene: -
abundance: -
j_gene: TRBJ1-4
CDR3nt: TGTGCCAGCAGCCCGCTGCCTACGACAACTAATGAAAAACTGTTTTTT
CDR3aa: CASSPLPTTTNEKLFF

v_gene: TRBV5-1
d_gene: TRBD2
abundance: -
j_gene: TRBJ2-6
CDR3nt: TGCGCCAGCAGCCTGTCTAGCGGCGGGGTTTGGGCCAACGTCCTGACTTTC
CDR3aa: CASSLSSGGVWANVLTF

v_gene: TRBV15
d_gene: -
abundance: -
j_gene: TRBJ2-5
CDR3nt: TGTGCCACCAGCGGGGGCGGGTCTGAGACCCAGTACTTC
CDR3aa: CATSGGGSETQYF

v_gene: TRBV4-1
d_gene: TRBD1
abundance: few
j_gene: TRBJ2-5
CDR3nt: TGCGCCAGCAGCCCCGGGACAGGGACAGAGACCCAGTACTTC
CDR3aa: CASSPGTGTETQYF

v_gene: TRBV2
d_gene: TRBD1
abundance: -
j_gene: TRBJ1-5
CDR3nt: TGTGCCAGCAGTGCGGACAGGCGTCCGTCTCAGCCCCAGCATTTT
CDR3aa: CASSADRRPSQPQHF

v_gene: TRBV10-3
d_gene: -
abundance: -
j_gene: TRBJ2-3
CDR3nt: TGTGCCATCAGCGAACTAGATTCGGCGCAGTATTTT
CDR3aa: CAISELDSAQYF

v_gene: TRBV7-8
d_gene: TRBD1
abundance: few
j_gene: TRBJ1-2
CDR3nt: TGTGCCAGCAGCATCGGGACAGCCTATGGCTACACCTTC
CDR3aa: CASSIGTAYGYTF

v_gene: TRBV4-3
d_gene: TRBD2
abundance: -
j_gene: TRBJ2-2
CDR3nt: TGCGCCAGCAGCCACGGTGCGGGGGGGCAGGACGGGGAGCTGTTTTTT
CDR3aa: CASSHGAGGQDGELFF

v_gene: TRBV6-6
d_gene: -
abundance: -
j_gene: TRBJ2-7
CDR3nt: TGTGCCACCCATGGACATTCAACCTACGAGCAGTACTTC
CDR3aa: CATHGHSTYEQYF

v_gene: TRBV7-2
d_gene: -
abundance: -
j_gene: TRBJ1-2
CDR3nt: TGTGCCAGCAGCTTAGAAGGTCGGACAGTTAGGAATGGCTACACCTTC
CDR3aa: CASSLEGRTVRNGYTF

v_gene: TRBV7-2
d_gene: TRBD1
abundance: -
j_gene: TRBJ2-1
CDR3nt: TGTGCCAGCGCGGTGGACAGGGAGCAGTTCTTC
CDR3aa: CASAVDREQFF

v_gene: TRBV4-3
d_gene: TRBD1
abundance: -
j_gene: TRBJ1-1
CDR3nt: TGCGCCAGCAGCCACGAGACAGGGGGCGCGCAAGCTTTCTTT
CDR3aa: CASSHETGGAQAFF

v_gene: TRBV13
d_gene: -
abundance: once
j_gene: TRBJ1-2
CDR3nt: TGTGCCAGCCTCCGAAAAGGGGCTAACTATGGCTACACCTTC
CDR3aa: CASLRKGANYGYTF

v_gene: TRBV10-1
d_gene: -
abundance: -
j_gene: TRBJ2-7
CDR3nt: TGCGCCAGCAGTGAGGACAGCGATTTAGTCTACGAGCAGTACTTC
CDR3aa: CASSEDSDLVYEQYF

v_gene: TRBV5-5
d_gene: -
abundance: -
j_gene: TRBJ2-2
CDR3nt: TGTGCCAGCAGCTTGAGGCCCGAACTAAACACCGGGGAGCTGTTTTTT
CDR3aa: CASSLRPELNTGELFF

v_gene: TRBV9
d_gene: -
abundance: -
j_gene: TRBJ2-5
CDR3nt: TGTGCCAGCAGCCAGAGGGGACACTCAGAGACCCAGTACTTC
CDR3aa: CASSQRGHSETQYF

v_gene: TRBV4-3
d_gene: -
abundance: few
j_gene: TRBJ1-2
CDR3nt: TGCGCCAGCAGCCAACACCGGGGAAACAGTGGCTACACCTTC
CDR3aa: CASSQHRGNSGYTF

v_gene: TRBV5-1
d_gene: TRBD1
abundance: -
j_gene: TRBJ2-1
CDR3nt: TGCGCCAGCAGCTTGGGGGGACAGGGTATCAATGAGCAGTTCTTC
CDR3aa: CASSLGGQGINEQFF